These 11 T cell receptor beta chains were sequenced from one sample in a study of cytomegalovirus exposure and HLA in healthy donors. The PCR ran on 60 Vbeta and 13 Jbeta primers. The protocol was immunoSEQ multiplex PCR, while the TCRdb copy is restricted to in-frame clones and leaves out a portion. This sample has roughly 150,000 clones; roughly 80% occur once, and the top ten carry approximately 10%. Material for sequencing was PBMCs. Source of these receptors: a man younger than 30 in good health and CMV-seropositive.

The CDR3: CASSQSQGANQPQHF. The DNA of the CDR3 is TGTGCCAGCAGTCAATCACAGGGGGCCAATCAGCCCCAGCATTTT. V gene TRBV28 combines with J gene TRBJ1-5; TRBD1 agrees at 9 bases. This CDR3 region has 15 residues. The V segment lost 5 bases and the J segment 3 bases; nucleotides outside the gene matches: 5. Germline-derived CDR1 and CDR2 are MDHEN and SYDVKM.

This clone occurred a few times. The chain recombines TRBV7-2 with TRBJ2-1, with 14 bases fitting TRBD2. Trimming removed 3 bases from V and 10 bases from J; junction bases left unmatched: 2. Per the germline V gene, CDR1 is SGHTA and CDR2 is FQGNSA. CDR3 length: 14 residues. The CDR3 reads CASSLGLAGVEQFF. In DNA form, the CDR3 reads TGTGCCAGCAGCTTGGGACTAGCGGGAGTGGAGCAGTTCTTC.

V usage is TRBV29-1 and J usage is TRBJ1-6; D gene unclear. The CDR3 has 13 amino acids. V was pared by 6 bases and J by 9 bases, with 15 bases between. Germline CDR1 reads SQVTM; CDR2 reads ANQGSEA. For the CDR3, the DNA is TGCAGCGTACGGGGAGGAGTTGGTTCACCCCTCCACTTT. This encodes CSVRGGVGSPLHF.

This chain's CDR3 is CASGGGTGGHEQYF. The DNA for the CDR3 is TGTGCCAGCGGGGGGGGGACAGGGGGCCACGAGCAGTACTTC. The chain employs TRBV6-1 and TRBJ2-5, with 12 bases aligning to TRBD1. The assigned J gene may be wrong: the sequence end matches TRBJ2-7 better. The CDR3 spans 14 residues. The germline V gene encodes CDR1 MNHNS and CDR2 SASEGT.

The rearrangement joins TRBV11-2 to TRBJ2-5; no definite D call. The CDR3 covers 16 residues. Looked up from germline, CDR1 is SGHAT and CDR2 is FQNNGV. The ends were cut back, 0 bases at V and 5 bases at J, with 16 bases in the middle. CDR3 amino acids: CASSLDVQILPETQYF. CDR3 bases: TGTGCCAGCAGCTTAGACGTACAGATTCTCCCGGAGACCCAGTACTTC.

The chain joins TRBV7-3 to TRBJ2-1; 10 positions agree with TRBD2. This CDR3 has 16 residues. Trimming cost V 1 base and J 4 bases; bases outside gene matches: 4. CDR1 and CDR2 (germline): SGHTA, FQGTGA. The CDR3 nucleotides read TGTGCCAGCAGCTTAAAAGGGACTAGCGCTTACAATGAGCAGTTCTTC. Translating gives CASSLKGTSAYNEQFF.

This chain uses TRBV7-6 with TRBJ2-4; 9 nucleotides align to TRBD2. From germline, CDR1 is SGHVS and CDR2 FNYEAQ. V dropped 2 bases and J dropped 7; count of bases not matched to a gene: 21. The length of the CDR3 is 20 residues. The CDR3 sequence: CASSLCYRTREGFAVNIQYF. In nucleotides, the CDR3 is TGTGCCAGCAGCTTATGCTATCGGACGCGGGAGGGCTTCGCGGTGAACATTCAGTACTTC.

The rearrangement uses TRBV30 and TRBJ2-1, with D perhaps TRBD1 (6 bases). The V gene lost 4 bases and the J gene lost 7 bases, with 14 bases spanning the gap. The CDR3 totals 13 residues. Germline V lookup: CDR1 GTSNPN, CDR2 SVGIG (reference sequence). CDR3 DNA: TGTGCCTGGATCCCACAGGGTCGGAATGAGCAGTTCTTC. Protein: CAWIPQGRNEQFF.

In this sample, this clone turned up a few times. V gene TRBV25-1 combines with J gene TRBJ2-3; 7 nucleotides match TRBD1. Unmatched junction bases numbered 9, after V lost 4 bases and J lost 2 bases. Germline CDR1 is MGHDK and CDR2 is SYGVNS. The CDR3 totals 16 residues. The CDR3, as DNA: TGTGCCAGCAGTGCCCAGAGACAGGGAATCACAGATACGCAGTATTTT. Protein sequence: CASSAQRQGITDTQYF.

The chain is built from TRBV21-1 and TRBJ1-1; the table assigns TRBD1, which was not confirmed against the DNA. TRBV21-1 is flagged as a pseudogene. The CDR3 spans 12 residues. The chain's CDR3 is CAGPNSNTEAFF. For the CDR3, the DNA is TGTGCCGGCCCCAACAGTAACACTGAAGCTTTCTTT.

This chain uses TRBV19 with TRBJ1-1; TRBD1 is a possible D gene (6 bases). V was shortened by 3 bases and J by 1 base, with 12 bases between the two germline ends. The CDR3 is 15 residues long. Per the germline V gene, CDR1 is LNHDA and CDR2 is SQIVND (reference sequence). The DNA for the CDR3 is TGTGCCAGTAGTATTATTTGGACAGCGAACACTGAAGCTTTCTTT. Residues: CASSIIWTANTEAFF.